This TCR beta chain emerged from a study of blood T cell repertoires in COVID-19. Study-wide background: Donors in the United States, Italy and Spain gave samples during acute or convalescent COVID-19. From T cells, B-cell-depleted T cells, or PBMCs came the material, which was cDNA or gDNA.

In the authors' methods: For nucleated cells, counts were estimated from reference gene primer amplification. Method: immunoSEQ multiplex PCR; TCRdb's copy keeps in-frame clones and lacks some. D and trimming come from the DNA, and the V and J calls and clone size come from that table. Found here are about 150,000 clones, roughly 88% of them singletons; the top ten hold roughly 5%. V was shortened by 3 bases and J by 8 bases, with 17 bases between the two germline ends. The CDR3 contains 14 residues. Germline CDR1 reads SQVTM; CDR2 reads ANQGSEA. Patients of the Seattle cohort, enrolled during active infection, were followed longitudinally.

Sequences were obtained from peripheral blood. The receptor comes from a man younger than 30 with COVID-19, enrolled during active disease. The genes are TRBV29-1 and TRBJ2-1, with D perhaps matching TRBD1 (5 bases). CDR3 DNA: TGCAGCGTTGATTGGCAGGGTGAAGGCGATGAGCAGTTCTTC. Amino acids: CSVDWQGEGDEQFF.